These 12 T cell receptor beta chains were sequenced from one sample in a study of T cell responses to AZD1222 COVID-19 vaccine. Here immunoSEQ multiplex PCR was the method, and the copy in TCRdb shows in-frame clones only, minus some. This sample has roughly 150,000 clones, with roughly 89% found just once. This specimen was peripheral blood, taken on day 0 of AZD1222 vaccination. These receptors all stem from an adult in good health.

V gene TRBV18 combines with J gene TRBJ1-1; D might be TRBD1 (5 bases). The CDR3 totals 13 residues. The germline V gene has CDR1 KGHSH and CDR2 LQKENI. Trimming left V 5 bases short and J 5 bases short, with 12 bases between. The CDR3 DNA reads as TGTGCCAGCTCATTTTCAGGGCAAACTGAAGCTTTCTTT. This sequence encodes CASSFSGQTEAFF.

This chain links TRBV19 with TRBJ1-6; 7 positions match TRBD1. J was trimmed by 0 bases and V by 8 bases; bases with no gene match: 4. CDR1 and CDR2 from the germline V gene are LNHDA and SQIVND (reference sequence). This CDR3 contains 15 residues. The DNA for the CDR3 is TGTGCCAGTCGGACAGGAGCCTCCTATAATTCACCCCTCCACTTT. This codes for CASRTGASYNSPLHF.

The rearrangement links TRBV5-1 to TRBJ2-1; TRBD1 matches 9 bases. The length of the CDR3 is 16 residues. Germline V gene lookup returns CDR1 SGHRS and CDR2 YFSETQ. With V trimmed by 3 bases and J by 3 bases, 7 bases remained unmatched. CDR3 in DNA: TGCGCCAGCAGCTGGGGGACAGGGTTACGCTACAATGAGCAGTTCTTC. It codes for CASSWGTGLRYNEQFF.

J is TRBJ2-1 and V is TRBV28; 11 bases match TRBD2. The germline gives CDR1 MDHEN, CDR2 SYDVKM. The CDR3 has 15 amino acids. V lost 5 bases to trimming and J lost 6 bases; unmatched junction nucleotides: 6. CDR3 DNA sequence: TGTGCCAGCAGTGTGACTAGCGGGGATCTCAATGAGCAGTTCTTC. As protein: CASSVTSGDLNEQFF.

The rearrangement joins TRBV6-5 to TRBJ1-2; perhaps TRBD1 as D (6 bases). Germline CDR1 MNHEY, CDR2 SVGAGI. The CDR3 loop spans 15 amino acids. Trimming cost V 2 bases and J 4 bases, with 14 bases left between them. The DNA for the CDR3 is TGTGCCAGCAGTTACCCTACGGGGGCCCCCTATGGCTACACCTTC. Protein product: CASSYPTGAPYGYTF.

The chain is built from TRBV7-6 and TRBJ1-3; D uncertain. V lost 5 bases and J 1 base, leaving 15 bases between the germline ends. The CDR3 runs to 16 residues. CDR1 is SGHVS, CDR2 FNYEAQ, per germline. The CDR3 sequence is CASSASGGESGNTIYF. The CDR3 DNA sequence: TGTGCCAGCAGCGCCTCGGGTGGGGAATCTGGAAACACCATATATTTT. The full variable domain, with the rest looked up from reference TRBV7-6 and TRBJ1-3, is GAGVSQSPRYKVTKRGQDVALRCDPISGHVSLYWYRQALGQGPEFLTYFNYEAQQDKSGLPNDRFSAERPEGSISTLTIQRTEQRDSAMYRCASSASGGESGNTIYFGEGSWLTVV.

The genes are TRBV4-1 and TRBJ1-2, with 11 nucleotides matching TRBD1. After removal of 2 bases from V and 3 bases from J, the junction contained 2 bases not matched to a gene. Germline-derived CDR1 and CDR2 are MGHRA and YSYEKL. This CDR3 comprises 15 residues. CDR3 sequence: CASSQPGQGDYGYTF. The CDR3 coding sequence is TGCGCCAGCAGCCAACCGGGACAGGGGGACTATGGCTACACCTTC.

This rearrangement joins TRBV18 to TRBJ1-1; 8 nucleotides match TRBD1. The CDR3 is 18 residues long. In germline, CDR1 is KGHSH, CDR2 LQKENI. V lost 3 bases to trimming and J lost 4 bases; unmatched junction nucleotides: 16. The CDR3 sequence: CASSPFARQGFVSTEAFF. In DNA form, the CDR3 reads TGTGCCAGCTCACCGTTTGCGAGACAGGGGTTCGTAAGCACTGAAGCTTTCTTT.

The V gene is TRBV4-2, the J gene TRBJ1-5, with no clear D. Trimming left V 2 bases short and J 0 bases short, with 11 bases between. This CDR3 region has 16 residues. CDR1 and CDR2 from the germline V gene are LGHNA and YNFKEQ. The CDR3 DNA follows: TGTGCCAGCAGCCAACAGGACGGGGATAGCAATCAGCCCCAGCATTTT. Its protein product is CASSQQDGDSNQPQHF.

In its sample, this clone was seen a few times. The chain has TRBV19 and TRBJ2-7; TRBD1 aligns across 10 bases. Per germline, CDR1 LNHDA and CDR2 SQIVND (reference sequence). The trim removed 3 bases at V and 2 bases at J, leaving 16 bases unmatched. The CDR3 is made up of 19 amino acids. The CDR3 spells CASSITPASGQGVAYEQYF. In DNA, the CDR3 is TGTGCCAGTAGTATTACCCCCGCATCCGGACAGGGGGTAGCCTACGAGCAGTACTTC.

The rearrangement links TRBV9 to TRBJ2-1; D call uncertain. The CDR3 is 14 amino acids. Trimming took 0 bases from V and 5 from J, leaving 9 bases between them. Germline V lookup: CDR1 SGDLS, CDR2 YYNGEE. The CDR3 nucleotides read TGTGCCAGCAGCGTAGGAGACCCTGACAATGAGCAGTTCTTC. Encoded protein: CASSVGDPDNEQFF.

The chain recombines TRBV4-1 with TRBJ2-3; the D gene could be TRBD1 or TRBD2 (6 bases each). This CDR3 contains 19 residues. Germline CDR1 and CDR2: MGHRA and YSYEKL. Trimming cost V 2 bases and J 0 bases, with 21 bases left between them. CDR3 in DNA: TGCGCCAGCAGCCAATTTCGGGGGCTTCGAGAAGGTAGCACAGATACGCAGTATTTT. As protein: CASSQFRGLREGSTDTQYF.